This T cell receptor beta chain was identified during a study of T cells in narcolepsy. With V trimmed by 4 bases and J by 4 bases, 9 bases remained unmatched. The CDR3 loop spans 15 amino acids. Germline-derived CDR1 and CDR2 are MNHEY and SVGAGI. The table lists this clone with a few counts. Method: immunoSEQ multiplex PCR; TCRdb's copy keeps in-frame clones and lacks some. The profile shows tens of thousands of clones, about 85% of them singletons. This TCR came from a human donor with narcolepsy. The chain employs TRBV6-5 and TRBJ1-2, with 7 positions matching TRBD1. The specimen sequenced was CD45RA- memory CD4+ T cells from PBMCs. The CDR3 nucleotides read TGTGCCAGCAGTTTTCAGGGGGGAGATGTCTATGGCTACACCTTC. This sequence encodes CASSFQGGDVYGYTF.